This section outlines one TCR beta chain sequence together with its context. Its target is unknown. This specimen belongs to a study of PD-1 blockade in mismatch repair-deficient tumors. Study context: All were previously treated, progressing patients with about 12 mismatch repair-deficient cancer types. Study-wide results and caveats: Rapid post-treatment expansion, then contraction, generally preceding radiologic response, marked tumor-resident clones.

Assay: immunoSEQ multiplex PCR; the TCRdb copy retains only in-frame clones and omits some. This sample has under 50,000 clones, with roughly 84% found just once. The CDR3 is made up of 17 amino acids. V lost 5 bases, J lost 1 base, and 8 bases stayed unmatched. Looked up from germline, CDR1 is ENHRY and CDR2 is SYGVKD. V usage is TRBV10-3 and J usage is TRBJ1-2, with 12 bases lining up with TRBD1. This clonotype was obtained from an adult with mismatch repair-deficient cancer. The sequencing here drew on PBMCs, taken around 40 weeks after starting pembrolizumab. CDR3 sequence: CAISKPGQGAHNYGYTF. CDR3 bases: TGTGCCATCAGTAAGCCGGGACAGGGGGCGCATAACTATGGCTACACCTTC.